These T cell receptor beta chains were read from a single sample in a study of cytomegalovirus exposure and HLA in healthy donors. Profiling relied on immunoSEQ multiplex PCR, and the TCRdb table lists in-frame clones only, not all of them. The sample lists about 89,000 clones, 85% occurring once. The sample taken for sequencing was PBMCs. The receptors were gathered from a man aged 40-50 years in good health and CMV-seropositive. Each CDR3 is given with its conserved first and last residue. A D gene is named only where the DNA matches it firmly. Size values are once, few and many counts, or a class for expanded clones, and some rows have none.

TGCGCCAGCAGCTTGACCCTGACTAGCACAGATACGCAGTATTTT	CASSLTLTSTDTQYF	15	TRBV5-1	NA	TRBJ2-3	NA
TGTGCCATCAGCACATCCGGGAATAATGAAAAACTGTTTTTT	CAISTSGNNEKLFF	14	TRBV10-3	NA	TRBJ1-4	once
TGTGCCAGTAGTATTGGCAGGGTCACAGATACGCAGTATTTT	CASSIGRVTDTQYF	14	TRBV19	NA	TRBJ2-3	NA
TGTGCCAGCAGCCTGAAGGAGACGGTCGGCTACACCTTC	CASSLKETVGYTF	13	TRBV14	NA	TRBJ1-2	NA
TGTGCCAGCAGCTTAGACGACAGGGGATTTACCTATAATTCACCCCTCCACTTT	CASSLDDRGFTYNSPLHF	18	TRBV7-2	TRBD1	TRBJ1-6	NA
TGTGCCAGCAGTGAAGTCGGGGACAGGTTAAATGAAAAACTGTTTTTT	CASSEVGDRLNEKLFF	16	TRBV25-1	TRBD1	TRBJ1-4	NA
TGTGCCAGCTCAGCGCTACAAGAGACCCAGTACTTC	CASSALQETQYF	12	TRBV18	NA	TRBJ2-5	NA
TGCGCCAGCAGCCCGTTCGGGCGGGCCGGGGAGCTGTTTTTT	CASSPFGRAGELFF	14	TRBV4-1	NA	TRBJ2-2	NA
TGTGCCAGTAGTGCGGCACTCTCTGGAAACACCATATATTTT	CASSAALSGNTIYF	14	TRBV19	NA	TRBJ1-3	NA
TGTGCCAGCAGCCAAGGTTCGGAGGACGATACGCAGTATTTT	CASSQGSEDDTQYF	14	TRBV4-2	NA	TRBJ2-3	NA
TGTGCCAGCAGCTTAGTACTGAACCAGGAGGGGAGCAATCAGCCCCAGCATTTT	CASSLVLNQEGSNQPQHF	18	TRBV7-2	NA	TRBJ1-5	NA
TGCGCCAGCACCTCTTGGGCCGGGAACACTGAAGCTTTCTTT	CASTSWAGNTEAFF	14	TRBV5-1	NA	TRBJ1-1	NA
TGTGCCTGTCAACTAGCGGGGGTGGGGGAGACCCAGTACTTC	CACQLAGVGETQYF	14	TRBV6-6	TRBD2	TRBJ2-5	few
TGCGCCAGCTCACGGGACAACGGAGAGGCCGGGGAGCTGTTTTTT	CASSRDNGEAGELFF	15	TRBV5-1	NA	TRBJ2-2	NA
TGTGCCAGTCAATCGACAGGGACACCCCTAGATGGTGGCTACACCTTC	CASQSTGTPLDGGYTF	16	TRBV19	TRBD1	TRBJ1-2	NA
TGTGCCAGCAGCTTAGGTGGACAGCGAGGGGCGGGTCAGCAGTACTTC	CASSLGGQRGAGQQYF	16	TRBV7-8	NA	TRBJ2-7	NA
TGTGCCAGCAGGACTAGCGGGAGTGGAGAAAACGAGCAGTACTTC	CASRTSGSGENEQYF	15	TRBV2	TRBD2	TRBJ2-7	NA
TGTGCCAGCAGCGAGGGAGGGAGGTCCTACAATGAGCAGTTCTTC	CASSEGGRSYNEQFF	15	TRBV9	TRBD2	TRBJ2-1	NA
TGCGCCAGCAGCTCGGCGGGGACGGCTAGGTACGAGCAGTACTTC	CASSSAGTARYEQYF	15	TRBV5-1	NA	TRBJ2-7	NA
TGTGCCAGCAGCTTAAGGGGAGGGGGTGACGAGCAGTACTTC	CASSLRGGGDEQYF	14	TRBV7-9	NA	TRBJ2-7	NA
TGTGCCAGCAGTTTCAGGTCAGGGGGTATATACGAGCAGTACTTC	CASSFRSGGIYEQYF	15	TRBV28	TRBD1	TRBJ2-7	NA
TGTGCCACCAGCAGAGATCCAGGCTCTGGGGCCAACGTCCTGACTTTC	CATSRDPGSGANVLTF	16	TRBV15	NA	TRBJ2-6	NA